This T cell receptor beta chain comes out of a study of CD8+ T cells in alopecia areata. Study-wide background: Recipients were roughly 6-11-week-old female C3H/HeJ mice grafted with skin from 6-12-month-old C3H/HeJ donors with spontaneous alopecia.

Regarding this clone: Antigen specificity is unknown. Any gene name here is a mouse gene name. The read falls 4 residues short of the CDR3 end, and the missing part is taken from the germline J gene.

The sequencing template was cDNA reverse transcribed from extracted RNA. Repertoires were generated with immunoSEQ multiplex PCR, while TCRdb's copy carries only in-frame clones and drops some. This sample has roughly 110,000 clones, each found more than once. This CDR3 contains 14 residues. CDR1 and CDR2 (germline): MNHDT, YYDKIL. General study points: Greater clonality was observed in lesional scalp samples, especially alopecia totalis/universalis, versus normal scalp. TCRs were shared less clearly across patients than in mice, possibly for HLA-related reasons. Sequencing of scalp tissue also captures the resident alphabeta T cells of normal skin.

The J gene is TRBJ1-2, the V gene TRBV17; 10 bases are shared with TRBD1. The TCR originated in a C3H/HeJ mouse with alopecia areata. For the strain, the MHC haplotype given is H2-k. The source material was lesional skin. The CDR3 loop reads CASSRGTGGADYTF. CDR3 DNA, as far as it was read: TGTGCTAGCAGTAGAGGGACAGGGGGGGCC.